The 27 T cell receptor beta chains given below trace back to one sample, sequenced in a study of tumor-infiltrating lymphocytes in primary liver carcinoma. Unsorted whole blood served as the source of blood RNA, and germline DNA was extracted as well. Researchers generated TCR beta cDNA from approximately 450 ng of total RNA, relying on a constant-region primer. Slightly modified ARM-PCR with three nested multiplex PCR rounds yielded TCR beta libraries. TRBV1-TRBV30 forward primers paired with a C-beta reverse primer drove the first two PCR rounds, around 9 cycles each. Using its own MiXCR run on the multiplex PCR reads, TCRdb lists one record per CDR3 protein. Counted here are about 200,000 distinct CDR3 sequences, about two thirds occurring once; the ten biggest clones make up 7% to 8.5%. The sample consisted of peripheral blood. The receptor source for this set is a woman aged 60-75 years with primary liver carcinoma and hepatitis B virus infection.

As concerns this clonotype: A much larger clone lies a single base off, so this may be a read error. This chain connects TRBV6-2 or TRBV6-3 to TRBJ1-5; 8 bases align to TRBD1. J was trimmed by 4 bases and V by 6 bases; bases with no gene match: 11. CDR1 and CDR2 from the germline V gene are MNHEY and SVGEGT. The CDR3 is 16 amino acids. CDR3 loop: CASRRLRGPFNQPQHF. The CDR3 region has the DNA TGTGCCAGCAGGCGACTCAGGGGGCCCTTTAATCAGCCCCAGCATTTT.

The chain combines TRBV6-2 or TRBV6-3 with TRBJ2-2; no reliable D call. Germline lookup yields CDR1 MNHEY and CDR2 SVGEGT. This CDR3 is built from 14 residues. The CDR3 DNA follows: TGTGTCGGTGGCGAGGTACTGAACACCGGGGAGCTGTTTTTT. The encoded protein is CVGGEVLNTGELFF.

The chain employs TRBV6-2 or TRBV6-3 and TRBJ1-1; 7 bases match TRBD1. CDR3 size: 15 residues. The V gene's germline CDR1 is MNHEY and CDR2 SVGEGT. Trimming at V came to 10 bases and at J to 1 base, leaving 12 bases not matched to a gene. Here the CDR3 reads CANRPLRDRNTEAFF. The DNA of the CDR3 is TGTGCCAACAGACCCCTCCGGGACAGGAACACTGAAGCTTTCTTT.

A word on this clonotype: One junction end disagrees with the germline gene, perhaps due to a read error. The gene calls are TRBV7-3 and TRBJ1-1, with D unresolved. The germline gives CDR1 SGHTA, CDR2 FQGTGA. This CDR3 has 15 residues. CDR3 in amino acids: CASSLTRSQNTGAFF. The CDR3 region has the DNA TGTGCCAGCAGCTTAACCCGCAGCCAAAACACTGGAGCTTTCTTT.

As regards this clonotype: A read error may explain this, as a much larger clone is one base away. The genes are TRBV6-6 and TRBJ1-1, with 7 bases fitting TRBD1. The ends lost 2 bases at V and 3 bases at J; junction bases unmatched: 6. This CDR3 comprises 15 residues. The germline V gene has CDR1 MNHNY and CDR2 SVGAGI (reference sequence). The CDR3 DNA reads as TGTGCCAGCAGTTACGCCGCAGGGGGTGACACTGAAGCTTTCTTT. Its translation: CASSYAAGGDTEAFF.

The chain has TRBV11-2 and TRBJ2-7; 8 nucleotides agree with TRBD2. The germline gives CDR1 SGHAT, CDR2 FQNNGV. The CDR3 is made up of 13 amino acids. V was pared by 8 bases and J by 5 bases, with 8 bases of the junction left unmatched. The CDR3 spells CASFLEAGDEQYF. For the CDR3, the DNA is TGTGCCAGCTTCTTAGAAGCGGGAGACGAGCAGTACTTC.

With respect to this clonotype: A read error may explain this, as a much larger clone is one base away. The CDR3 DNA sequence: TGTGCCAGCAACCTTAAAGACGGCTCCTACGAGCAGTACTTC. Its translation is CASNLKDGSYEQYF. The chain uses TRBV14 and TRBJ2-7; no clear D. The ends were cut back, 7 bases at V and 0 bases at J, with 13 bases in the middle. The germline CDR1 and CDR2 sequences are SGHDN and FVKESK. CDR3 length equals 14 residues.

This rearrangement joins TRBV23-1 to TRBJ1-5; no clear D gene. TRBV23-1 is an open reading frame, and its role is uncertain. With 9 bases removed from V and 4 bases from J, the gap between germline ends came to 16 bases. This CDR3 region has 14 residues. CDR3 in DNA: TGCGCCAGATGGAGGGAGAGAGGGAATCAGCCCCAGCATTTT. Translated: CARWRERGNQPQHF.

The chain joins TRBV14 to TRBJ2-6; D is perhaps TRBD2 (5 bases). V lost 0 bases and J 0 bases, leaving 15 bases between the germline ends. The CDR3 is 19 amino acids. Germline V gives CDR1 SGHDN, CDR2 FVKESK. In nucleotides, the CDR3 is TGTGCCAGCAGCCAAGATCTAGGTGGACTGTACTCTGGGGCCAACGTCCTGACTTTC. Translation gives CASSQDLGGLYSGANVLTF.

As to this clonotype: A read error is likely, as this CDR3 ends without the conserved phenylalanine or tryptophan. The chain's CDR3 is CVSSRPSGYSYEQYY. The CDR3 DNA reads TGTGTCAGCAGCCGACCTAGCGGGTACTCCTACGAGCAGTACTAC. The chain couples TRBV7-9 to TRBJ2-7; 8 bases map to TRBD2. The V gene's germline CDR1 is SEHNR and CDR2 FQNEAQ (reference sequence). CDR3 length: 15 amino acids.

With respect to this clonotype: The junction departs from germline at one end; a sequencing error may be responsible. The rearrangement joins TRBV29-1 to TRBJ2-3; 12 bases line up with TRBD2. Germline CDR1 is SQVTM and CDR2 is ANQGSEA. The CDR3 sequence is 15 residues long. CDR3 region: CSVDSASGRVDTQYF. The CDR3, as DNA: TGCAGCGTTGACTCGGCTAGCGGGAGGGTAGATACACAGTATTTT.

V usage is TRBV4-2 and J usage is TRBJ2-7, with 7 bases aligning to TRBD1. In germline, CDR1 is LGHNA, CDR2 YNFKEQ. The length of the CDR3 is 15 residues. The J segment lost 2 bases and the V segment lost 0 bases, leaving 4 bases of the junction unmatched. In nucleotides, the CDR3 is TGTGCCAGCAGCCAAGAGGGACAGAGCCCCTACGAGCAGTACGTC. Translation: CASSQEGQSPYEQYV.

The chain's CDR3 is CASSFPSGRAGGNEQFF. The CDR3 DNA is TGTGCCAGCAGCTTTCCGAGCGGGAGGGCCGGTGGAAATGAGCAGTTCTTC. The V call is TRBV13, the J call TRBJ2-1; 10 bases are a match to TRBD2. V trimming: 3 bases; J trimming: 7 bases; junction bases outside the gene matches: 12. CDR1 is PRHDT and CDR2 is FYEKMQ in the germline V gene (reference sequence). CDR3 size: 17 residues.

A word on this clonotype: One junction end does not reproduce the germline sequence, and a read error may be involved. This chain joins TRBV11-2 and TRBJ1-2; D possibly corresponds to TRBD1 (6 bases). Germline loops: CDR1 SGHAT, CDR2 FQNNGV. The CDR3 loop spans 15 amino acids. CDR3: CVSSSTTRGGYGYTF. As DNA, the CDR3 is TGTGTCAGCAGCTCGACAACAAGGGGGGGATATGGCTACACCTTC.

The chain couples TRBV28 to TRBJ1-2; D unresolved. The CDR3 is made up of 13 amino acids. V lost 2 bases, J lost 3 bases, and 7 bases lay in between. The germline CDR1 and CDR2 sequences are MDHEN and SYDVKM. The DNA for the CDR3 is TGTGCCAGCAGTTTAAGCACTGACTATGGCTACACCTTC. Its protein is CASSLSTDYGYTF.

Points on this clonotype: The junction departs from the called germline gene at one end, perhaps through a read error. V is TRBV5-1 and J is TRBJ2-1, with 10 bases fitting TRBD2. This CDR3 has 15 residues. Germline V gene lookup returns CDR1 SGHRS and CDR2 YFSETQ. The CDR3 reads CASSYPAGGGGEQLF. The CDR3 nucleotides read TGCGCCAGCAGCTATCCAGCGGGAGGGGGAGGTGAGCAGCTCTTC.

In the case of this clonotype: Mismatch with germline at one junction end may stem from a read error. The V call is TRBV11-1, the J call TRBJ2-4; no clear D gene. The germline V gene has CDR1 SGHAT and CDR2 FQDESV (reference sequence). CDR3 size: 13 residues. The CDR3 DNA reads as TGTGCCAGTAGCTTCAACGGACAAAACATTCAGTACTTC. The encoded protein is CASSFNGQNIQYF. The full variable domain, rest sourced from reference TRBV11-1 and TRBJ2-4, is EAEVAQSPRYKITEKSQAVAFWCDPISGHATLYWYRQILGQGPELLVQFQDESVVDDSQLPKDRFSAERLKGVDSTLKIQPAELGDSAMYLCASSFNGQNIQYFGAGTRLSVL.

Worth noting for this clonotype: This may stem from a read error, because a much larger clone lies one nucleotide away. V gene TRBV6-6 combines with J gene TRBJ1-1; D call uncertain. The germline V gene has CDR1 MNHNY and CDR2 SVGAGI (reference sequence). V was shortened by 6 bases and J by 2 bases, with 10 bases between the two germline ends. The CDR3 runs to 13 residues. The chain's CDR3 is CASSPMINTEAFF. For the CDR3, the DNA is TGTGCCAGCAGCCCTATGATAAACACTGAAGCTTTCTTT.

Comment on this clonotype: A read error may be the cause here, since a much bigger clone is one base away. The chain carries TRBV28 and TRBJ2-2; 8 bases line up with TRBD1. CDR1 is MDHEN and CDR2 is SYDVKM in the germline V gene. The CDR3 is 16 amino acids. Trimming took 7 bases from V and 6 from J; bases not matched to a gene: 13. CDR3 protein: CASKSPRQGIPGELFF. The CDR3 nucleotides are TGTGCCAGCAAATCTCCGAGACAGGGGATCCCCGGGGAGCTGTTTTTT.

The CDR3 loop reads CASSPGTSGVIDTQYF. CDR3 bases: TGTGCCAGCAGCCCTGGGACTAGCGGGGTTATAGATACGCAGTATTTT. This chain joins TRBV28 and TRBJ2-3, with 13 bases matching TRBD2. Trimming took 6 bases from V and 5 from J; bases not matched to a gene: 8. Germline-derived CDR1 and CDR2 are MDHEN and SYDVKM. This CDR3 has 16 residues.

With respect to this clonotype: At one end, the junction sequence differs from germline, possibly due to a read error. The V call is TRBV12-3 or TRBV12-4, the J call TRBJ2-7; D not certain. The CDR3 length is 17 residues. CDR3 region: CASSPSGRRIVAYERYF. The CDR3 coding sequence is TGTGCCAGCAGTCCCTCCGGTAGGCGCATAGTAGCCTACGAGCGGTACTTC.

This clonotype was picked up many times. V usage is TRBV11-3 and J usage is TRBJ2-2; tentative D call: TRBD1 (6 bases). Trimming left V 2 bases short and J 3 bases short, with 10 bases between. CDR1 and CDR2 from the germline V gene are SGHNT and YENEEA. This CDR3 has 15 residues. DNA for the CDR3: TGTGCCAGCAGCTTACGATCAGGGGACACCGGGGAGCTGTTTTTT. As protein: CASSLRSGDTGELFF. The full variable domain, completed using reference TRBV11-3 and TRBJ2-2, is EAGVVQSPRYKIIEKKQPVAFWCNPISGHNTLYWYLQNLGQGPELLIRYENEEAVDDSQLPKDRFSAERLKGVDSTLKIQPAELGDSAVYLCASSLRSGDTGELFFGEGSRLTVL.

Comment on this clonotype: This could be a read error, since a much larger clone is one nucleotide away. V and J are TRBV6-5 and TRBJ2-6; TRBD2 aligns across 7 bases. After removal of 4 bases from V and 0 bases from J, the junction contained 9 bases not matched to a gene. The length of the CDR3 is 18 residues. Germline CDR1 reads MNHEY; CDR2 reads SVGAGI. The CDR3 protein is CASSSHAGARSGANVLTF. CDR3 bases: TGTGCCAGCAGTTCCCATGCGGGAGCGCGCTCTGGGGCCAACGTCCTGACTTTC.

V usage is TRBV5-1 and J usage is TRBJ2-7; TRBD2 agrees at 12 bases. The CDR3 length is 14 residues. CDR1 is SGHRS, CDR2 YFSETQ, per germline. V dropped 6 bases and J dropped 4; count of bases not matched to a gene: 5. The CDR3: CASISSGREYEQYF. CDR3 in DNA: TGCGCCAGCATCTCTAGCGGGAGGGAGTACGAGCAGTACTTC. Full variable domain (rest looked up from reference TRBV5-1 and TRBJ2-7): KAGVTQTPRYLIKTRGQQVTLSCSPISGHRSVSWYQQTPGQGLQFLFEYFSETQRNKGNFPGRFSGRQFSNSRSEMNVSTLELGDSALYLCASISSGREYEQYFGPGTRLTVT.

On this clonotype itself: The CDR3 end shows no conserved phenylalanine or tryptophan, and so a read error is likely. No DNA is shown, since the ends of the CDR3 on it are uncertain; the CDR3 is the one TCRdb lists. This chain joins TRBV11-2 and TRBJ2-3; the table calls TRBD2, which could not be checked here. The CDR3 region is 16 residues in length, termini included. Germline loops: CDR1 SGHAT, CDR2 FQNNGV. This chain's CDR3 is CASSEISGRAIDTQFL.

The chain couples TRBV28 to TRBJ1-5; possible D gene TRBD1, 5 bases. CDR1 is MDHEN and CDR2 is SYDVKM in the germline V gene. This CDR3 spans 16 amino acids. The V gene lost 4 bases and the J gene lost 0 bases, with 13 bases spanning the gap. CDR3 sequence: CASSWGSANSNQPQHF. The DNA for the CDR3 is TGTGCCAGCAGTTGGGGGTCGGCTAATAGCAATCAGCCCCAGCATTTT.

As to this clonotype: A much bigger clone sits one base away, suggesting this may be a read error. The chain couples TRBV4-1 to TRBJ1-3, with a tentative D call TRBD1 (6 bases). Germline V gene lookup returns CDR1 MGHRA and CDR2 YSYEKL. The CDR3 has 17 residues. The CDR3 DNA sequence: TGCGCCAGCAGCCAAGGTCCATCAGGGGACCGCCGAAACGCCATATATTTT. This encodes CASSQGPSGDRRNAIYF.